The next 11 T cell receptor beta chains were all read from a single sample in a study of blood T cell repertoires in COVID-19. The data were produced by immunoSEQ multiplex PCR, yet TCRdb's version contains in-frame clones alone and is incomplete. In the table there are fewer than 75,000 clones, roughly 79% of which are singletons. The sample taken for sequencing was peripheral blood. Every receptor here comes from a man aged 60 to 69 with acute or convalescent COVID-19.

The CDR3 spells CASSIGYRAFGQPQHF. The CDR3 DNA sequence: TGTGCCAGTAGTATTGGGTACAGGGCCTTCGGTCAGCCCCAGCATTTT. V and J are TRBV19 and TRBJ1-5; D perhaps matches TRBD1 (6 bases). Germline V gene sequence: CDR1 LNHDA, CDR2 SQIVND (reference sequence). V was shortened by 3 bases and J by 6 bases, with 18 bases between the two germline ends. The CDR3 has 16 amino acids.

The CDR3 is CASSMGRGASYNSPLHF. The CDR3 nucleotides read TGTGCCAGTAGTATGGGGAGGGGTGCGTCCTATAATTCACCCCTCCACTTT. The rearrangement links TRBV19 to TRBJ1-6; possible D gene TRBD1, 5 bases. This CDR3 comprises 17 residues. Germline V lookup: CDR1 LNHDA, CDR2 SQIVND (reference sequence). Trimming left V 3 bases short and J 1 base short, with 13 bases between.

In the case of this clone: The junction differs from germline at one of its ends, possibly a read error. The J gene is TRBJ1-2, the V gene TRBV15; D may be TRBD1 (5 bases). The germline gives CDR1 LNHNV, CDR2 YYDKDF (reference sequence). The CDR3 sequence is 12 residues long. Here the CDR3 reads CATSRGGTLGLF. The CDR3 nucleotides read TGTGCCACCAGCAGAGGCGGGACCCTCGGGCTCTTC.

V and J are TRBV2 and TRBJ1-5; D is unresolved. This CDR3 is 15 amino acids long. The germline gives CDR1 SNHLY, CDR2 FYNNEI. V lost 6 bases and J lost 7, with 19 bases in between. DNA of the CDR3: TGTGCCAGCAGGATCAGCGACGGTCTTGGGCAGCCCCAGCATTTT. Translation gives CASRISDGLGQPQHF.

The chain has TRBV4-1 and TRBJ2-7; D is perhaps TRBD1 (6 bases). The CDR3 has 14 residues. The V and J ends lost 2 bases and 2 bases respectively, with 10 bases between them. The germline gives CDR1 MGHRA, CDR2 YSYEKL. This CDR3 is CASSQKRDTYEQYF. CDR3 sequence (DNA): TGCGCCAGCAGCCAAAAGAGGGACACCTACGAGCAGTACTTC.

The chain links TRBV27 to TRBJ1-6; no definite D call. The CDR3 has 17 amino acids. Germline CDR1 reads MNHEY; CDR2 reads SMNVEV (reference sequence). Trimming took 6 bases from V and 3 from J, leaving 18 bases between them. The CDR3 region has the DNA TGTGCCAGCAGCCACAACCTTGACACGCTCTATAATTCACCCCTCCACTTT. This codes for CASSHNLDTLYNSPLHF.

This clone turned up a few times. The chain has TRBV12-3 or TRBV12-4 and TRBJ1-5; the D gene is possibly TRBD1 (5 bases). The CDR3 extends over 13 amino acids. V dropped 6 bases and J dropped 5 bases, with 11 bases sitting between them. The CDR3 reads CASRGEGYQPQHF. Written as DNA, the CDR3 is TGTGCCAGCAGGGGGGAGGGGTATCAGCCCCAGCATTTT.

The chain carries TRBV6-5 and TRBJ1-6; tentatively, D is TRBD1 (5 bases). The CDR3 totals 13 residues. Germline V gene lookup returns CDR1 MNHEY and CDR2 SVGAGI. The V end was cut by 6 bases, the J end by 10 bases, with 13 bases between. CDR3 in amino acids: CASRGGASSPLHF. Here the CDR3 DNA reads TGTGCCAGCAGGGGGGGAGCTTCGTCACCCCTCCACTTT.

The V and J genes are TRBV19 and TRBJ2-2; TRBD2 aligns across 9 bases. CDR1 is LNHDA and CDR2 is SQIVND in the germline V gene (reference sequence). CDR3 length: 14 residues. Trimming removed 5 bases from V and 5 bases from J; junction bases left unmatched: 3. CDR3 sequence (DNA): TGTGCCAGTAGTTTCCTAGCGGGGACCGGGGAGCTGTTTTTT. Amino acid sequence: CASSFLAGTGELFF.

V is TRBV29-1 and J is TRBJ2-7; 16 bases are shared with TRBD2. Germline V lookup: CDR1 SQVTM, CDR2 ANQGSEA. CDR3 length: 17 residues. V shed 4 bases and J 7 bases; nucleotides not matched to a gene: 13. The CDR3 protein is CSVASPGTSGGAREQYF. The CDR3, as DNA: TGCAGCGTTGCATCACCTGGGACTAGCGGGGGGGCAAGGGAGCAGTACTTC.

The J gene is TRBJ2-7, the V gene TRBV11-3; D is possibly TRBD1 (6 bases). The CDR3 is 15 residues long. The germline V gene encodes CDR1 SGHNT and CDR2 YENEEA. Between the trimmed V and J ends, which lost 5 bases and 4 bases, there was a span of 18 bases. In nucleotides, the CDR3 is TGTGCCAGCAGCCTCTTCCCGGACAGATCTTACGAGCAGTACTTC. As protein: CASSLFPDRSYEQYF.